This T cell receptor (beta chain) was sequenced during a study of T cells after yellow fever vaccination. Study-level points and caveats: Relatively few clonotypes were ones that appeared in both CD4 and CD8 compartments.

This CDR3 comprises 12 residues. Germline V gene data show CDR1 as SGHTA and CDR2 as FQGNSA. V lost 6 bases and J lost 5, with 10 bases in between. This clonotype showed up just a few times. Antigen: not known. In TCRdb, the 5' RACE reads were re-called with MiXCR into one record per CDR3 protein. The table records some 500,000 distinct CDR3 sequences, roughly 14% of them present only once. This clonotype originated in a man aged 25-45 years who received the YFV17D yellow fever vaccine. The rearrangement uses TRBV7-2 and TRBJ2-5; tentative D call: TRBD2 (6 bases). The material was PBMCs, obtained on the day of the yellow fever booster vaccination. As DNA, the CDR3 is TGTGCCAGCAGGATAGGGAGGGAGACCCAGTACTTC. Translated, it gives CASRIGRETQYF. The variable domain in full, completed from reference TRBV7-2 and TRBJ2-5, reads GAGVSQSPSNKVTEKGKDVELRCDPISGHTALYWYRQSLGQGLEFLIYFQGNSAPDKSGLPSDRFSAERTGGSVSTLTIQRTQQEDSAVYLCASRIGRETQYFGPGTRLLVL.